The clone carrying this TCR beta chain appeared a single time. Allocation to cohorts depended on clinical history reported by the participants. Recovered participants had two consecutive negative NP/OP PCR tests, healthcare professional clearance, or symptom resolution. These data come from a study of blood T cell repertoires in COVID-19. Background on the study: Donors in the United States, Italy and Spain gave samples during acute or convalescent COVID-19.

Trimming cost V 4 bases and J 6 bases, with 10 bases left between them. CDR3 length: 13 residues. The V gene's germline CDR1 is MRHNA and CDR2 SNTAGT. Authors' methods: By means of reference gene primer amplification, nucleated cell counts were estimated. Sequenced by immunoSEQ multiplex PCR; TCRdb stores in-frame clones only, minus some. The V and J calls and clone size are taken from that table; D and trimming were inferred from the DNA. The repertoire holds about 280,000 clones, 88% seen once, with around 0.9% in the top ten. This sequence joins TRBV6-4 and TRBJ2-1; no reliable D call. Sequences were obtained from PBMCs or T cells enriched from blood (not recorded which). The sequence was obtained from a woman in her 30s who had recovered from COVID-19. The CDR3 DNA is TGTGCCAGCAGTGGCGGAGATCGCAATGAGCAGTTCTTC. Translated: CASSGGDRNEQFF.